The next 16 T cell receptor beta chains were all read from a single sample in a study of type 1 regulatory T cells. Antigens of these TCRs are unknown. TCRdb recomputed calls from the reads with MiXCR, one row per CDR3 protein. The top ten hold 4.8% of the sample, which has around 23,000 distinct CDR3 sequences, about half seen once. Sequencing was carried out using cultured T cells, either the whole culture or a sorted T cell fraction (not recorded which). The receptor set was obtained from a human donor in good health.

J is TRBJ2-4 and V is TRBV27; 14 bases match TRBD2. CDR3 size: 16 residues. The V and J ends lost 4 bases and 15 bases, in that order; junction bases with no gene match: 14. CDR1 is MNHEY and CDR2 is SMNVEV in the germline V gene (reference sequence). The CDR3 coding sequence is TGTGCCAGCAGTTCCCTCTCTAGACTAGCGGGGGGGCCTGGGTACTTC. Its translation is CASSSLSRLAGGPGYF.

The chain has TRBV7-2 and TRBJ1-2; 8 bases match TRBD1. The CDR3 covers 15 residues. Trimming at V came to 7 bases and at J to 2 bases, leaving 9 bases not matched to a gene. Germline V gene sequence: CDR1 SGHTA, CDR2 FQGNSA. The CDR3 is CASNPPAGGNYGYTF. The CDR3 DNA reads TGTGCCAGCAATCCCCCGGCAGGGGGCAACTATGGCTACACCTTC.

The rearrangement links TRBV12-3 or TRBV12-4 to TRBJ2-6; D uncertain. Trimming stripped 5 bases from V and 0 bases from J, with 5 bases between. There are 14 residues in the CDR3. The CDR3 region is CASSPNSGANVLTF. DNA for the CDR3: TGTGCCAGCAGTCCGAACTCTGGGGCCAACGTCCTGACTTTC.

Only one count was recorded for this clonotype. The chain joins TRBV21-1 to TRBJ2-2; TRBD1 is taken as the D call from the table, unchecked against the DNA. TRBV21-1 constitutes a pseudogene. This CDR3 contains 19 residues. The CDR3 bases are TGTGCCAGCAGCAAACGGGGGGCTCCCCAGCAACTTAACACCGGGGAGCTGTTTTTT. Its protein is CASSKRGAPQQLNTGELFF.

J is TRBJ2-1 and V is TRBV5-6; TRBD2 agrees at 14 bases. The CDR3 contains 17 residues. Germline V gene lookup returns CDR1 SGHDT and CDR2 YYEEEE. The V segment lost 4 bases and the J segment 0 bases; nucleotides outside the gene matches: 3. The CDR3 DNA sequence: TGTGCCAGCAGCCCAGGACTAGCGGGGGGCTCCTACAATGAGCAGTTCTTC. Translated, it gives CASSPGLAGGSYNEQFF.

The chain is built from TRBV2 and TRBJ2-5; a weak D match, TRBD2 (6 bases). CDR3 size: 15 residues. The germline V and J ends were trimmed by 2 bases and 0 bases, with 10 bases remaining between them. The germline V gene has CDR1 SNHLY and CDR2 FYNNEI. CDR3 sequence (DNA): TGTGCCAGCAGTGAATCGGGGGTACACCAAGAGACCCAGTACTTC. Its translation: CASSESGVHQETQYF.

The rearrangement links TRBV27 to TRBJ2-2, with 7 bases identical to TRBD1. The V gene end was trimmed by 5 bases and the J gene end by 6 bases; junction bases not matched to a gene: 6. This CDR3 region has 14 residues. Germline V gene data show CDR1 as MNHEY and CDR2 as SMNVEV (reference sequence). The CDR3 protein is CASSPRGIAGELFF. The CDR3 nucleotides are TGTGCCAGCAGTCCCAGGGGGATCGCCGGGGAGCTGTTTTTT.

The rearrangement uses TRBV10-3 and TRBJ2-5, with D perhaps given as TRBD1 or TRBD2 (5 bases each). The germline CDR1 and CDR2 sequences are ENHRY and SYGVKD. Between the trimmed V and J ends, which lost 4 bases and 2 bases, there was a span of 20 bases. CDR3 size: 17 residues. CDR3 nucleotide sequence: TGTGCCATCAGTGTAGGAACCCAACCGGGACGGCAAGAGACCCAGTACTTC. Translated, it gives CAISVGTQPGRQETQYF.

This rearrangement joins TRBV9 to TRBJ1-2; no definite D call. Germline V gene sequence: CDR1 SGDLS, CDR2 YYNGEE. The V gene lost 0 bases and the J gene lost 4 bases, with 16 bases spanning the gap. The length of the CDR3 is 16 residues. The CDR3 loop is CASSVGLVHALYGYTF. The CDR3 DNA reads as TGTGCCAGCAGCGTAGGCCTCGTCCATGCACTCTATGGCTACACCTTC.

The V call is TRBV19, the J call TRBJ1-3; no firm D call. The V gene lost 4 bases and the J gene lost 2 bases, with 18 bases spanning the gap. Germline loops: CDR1 LNHDA, CDR2 SQIVND (reference sequence). The length of the CDR3 is 17 residues. Here the CDR3 DNA reads TGTGCCAGTAGTAAGATCCCCCAACAAAGGGCTGGAAACACCATATATTTT. It translates to CASSKIPQQRAGNTIYF.

This clonotype was found once. The chain links TRBV12-3 or TRBV12-4 to TRBJ2-2; D gene uncertain. The V and J ends lost 6 bases and 1 base respectively, with 15 bases between them. This CDR3 contains 16 residues. CDR3 residues: CASSREGQLNTGELFF. As DNA, the CDR3 is TGTGCCAGCAGCCGTGAAGGGCAGCTGAACACCGGGGAGCTGTTTTTT.

This clonotype was seen a single time. This rearrangement joins TRBV10-3 to TRBJ2-5; D call uncertain. V was pared by 3 bases and J by 1 base, with 6 bases between. CDR3 length equals 13 residues. Germline CDR1 reads ENHRY; CDR2 reads SYGVKD. CDR3 residues: CAISDMVQETQYF. CDR3 nucleotide sequence: TGTGCCATCAGTGACATGGTCCAAGAGACCCAGTACTTC.

This chain joins TRBV30 and TRBJ2-5, with unresolved D. Trimming took 0 bases from V and 5 from J, leaving 13 bases between them. This CDR3 is 14 amino acids long. Germline V gene sequence: CDR1 GTSNPN, CDR2 SVGIG (reference sequence). The CDR3, as DNA: TGTGCCTGGAGTGTAGCGCGACTGCGGGAGACCCAGTACTTC. Translation gives CAWSVARLRETQYF.

The chain links TRBV19 to TRBJ2-4; 8 bases are a match to TRBD1. After removal of 3 bases from V and 1 base from J, the junction contained 5 bases not matched to a gene. The CDR3 is 16 residues long. The germline gives CDR1 LNHDA, CDR2 SQIVND (reference sequence). The CDR3 loop reads CASSIRQGFAKNIQYF. In DNA form, the CDR3 reads TGTGCCAGTAGTATCCGACAGGGGTTTGCCAAAAACATTCAGTACTTC.

The chain uses TRBV6-5 and TRBJ2-1; TRBD1 matches at 9 bases. The CDR3 is 15 amino acids. V dropped 6 bases and J dropped 4; count of bases not matched to a gene: 7. Germline CDR1 and CDR2: MNHEY and SVGAGI. The CDR3: CASRLRDRAYNEQFF. In DNA form, the CDR3 reads TGTGCCAGCAGACTCCGGGACAGGGCATACAATGAGCAGTTCTTC.

This clonotype turned up a few times. The chain recombines TRBV20-1 with TRBJ1-1; D gene uncertain. The germline V gene has CDR1 DFQATT and CDR2 SNEGSKA (reference sequence). Trimming cost V 5 bases and J 4 bases, with 8 bases left between them. The CDR3 has 11 residues. The CDR3 loop reads CSAYKITEAFF. The DNA of the CDR3 is TGCAGTGCTTATAAAATCACTGAAGCTTTCTTT.